This T cell receptor beta chain was identified in a study of response to subunit inactivated influenza vaccine. MiXCR was run by TCRdb on the RT-PCR reads, yielding one entry per CDR3 protein. The repertoire has more than 400,000 distinct CDR3 sequences, more than 7% of them found once; the top ten carry about an eighth. This clonotype was counted only a few times. Its antigen is not known. Overall study results and limits: That few new T cells are recruited by each seasonal influenza vaccination was the authors' suggestion.

V was pared by 2 bases and J by 6 bases, with 12 bases between. The CDR3 runs to 13 residues. Germline V CDR1 and CDR2: SQVTM, ANQGSEA. The V call is TRBV29-1, the J call TRBJ2-3; D perhaps matches TRBD2 (6 bases). The source is a man between 50 and 69 years old who received an inactivated influenza vaccine. The sequencing here drew on PBMCs from blood, taken about 24 months after vaccination. The CDR3 sequence is CSVETRDEDTQYF. CDR3 sequence (DNA): TGCAGCGTTGAAACGCGGGATGAGGATACGCAGTATTTT.